This passage covers 3 T cell receptor beta chains from one sample sequenced in a study of CD8 T cells in ankylosing spondylitis. Via MiXCR, TCRdb re-called the 5' RACE reads, giving one row per CDR3 protein. The sample lists over 110,000 distinct CDR3 sequences; roughly 8.4% were seen once. Specimen: synovial fluid, either unsorted or a sorted T cell fraction (not recorded which). Receptors originate from a male donor with ankylosing spondylitis.

V is TRBV29-1 and J is TRBJ1-1, with unresolved D. In germline, CDR1 is SQVTM, CDR2 ANQGSEA. Trimming removed 4 bases from V and 1 base from J, with 4 bases in between. The CDR3 length is 11 residues. Written as DNA, the CDR3 is TGCAGCGTTGGGGCGAACACTGAAGCTTTCTTT. Protein sequence: CSVGANTEAFF.

There are many counts of this clonotype. The chain employs TRBV29-1 and TRBJ2-5; unclear D gene. The CDR3 has 12 residues. Trimming stripped 5 bases from V and 2 bases from J, with 9 bases between. From germline, CDR1 is SQVTM and CDR2 ANQGSEA. CDR3 residues: CSVFGQQETQYF. The CDR3 DNA reads TGCAGCGTTTTCGGTCAGCAAGAGACCCAGTACTTC.

This clonotype was counted at least ten times. The chain recombines TRBV20-1 with TRBJ2-4; 7 nucleotides match TRBD2. V was clipped by 2 bases and J by 5 bases; unmatched bases: 6. This CDR3 is built from 14 residues. The germline V gene has CDR1 DFQATT and CDR2 SNEGSKA (reference sequence). This chain's CDR3 is CSARRGSGQNIQYF. CDR3 bases: TGCAGTGCTAGACGCGGGAGTGGGCAAAACATTCAGTACTTC.